This T cell receptor (beta chain) was found in a study of T cells in tuberculosis. Study background: T cells were selected with CD1B tetramers loaded with glucose monomycolate. A South African cohort included IGRA-negative adolescents, latently infected IGRA-positive adolescents and adults with active tuberculosis. Broader study findings: GMM-specific TCRs were nearer to active tuberculosis alpha repertoires, suggesting expansion.

Concerning this clone: Its target is unknown.

Trimming took off 6 bases at V and 2 bases at J, with 19 bases between the two ends. The CDR3 has 17 amino acids. The germline V gene encodes CDR1 MNHEY and CDR2 SMNVEV (reference sequence). Produced via immunoSEQ multiplex PCR; TCRdb's table is partial and in-frame only. This sample carries 45,000 or so clones, 90% to 95% of them seen once, and the ten largest clones take 7.5%. This chain uses TRBV27 with TRBJ1-4; no definite D call. This TCR derives from a donor aged 5 to 30 with latent tuberculosis or without tuberculosis infection. Input material: PBMCs. The CDR3 nucleotides read TGTGCCAGCAGCCCACGTATCTTCGGGTCCACTAATGAAAAACTGTTTTTT. Amino acid sequence: CASSPRIFGSTNEKLFF.